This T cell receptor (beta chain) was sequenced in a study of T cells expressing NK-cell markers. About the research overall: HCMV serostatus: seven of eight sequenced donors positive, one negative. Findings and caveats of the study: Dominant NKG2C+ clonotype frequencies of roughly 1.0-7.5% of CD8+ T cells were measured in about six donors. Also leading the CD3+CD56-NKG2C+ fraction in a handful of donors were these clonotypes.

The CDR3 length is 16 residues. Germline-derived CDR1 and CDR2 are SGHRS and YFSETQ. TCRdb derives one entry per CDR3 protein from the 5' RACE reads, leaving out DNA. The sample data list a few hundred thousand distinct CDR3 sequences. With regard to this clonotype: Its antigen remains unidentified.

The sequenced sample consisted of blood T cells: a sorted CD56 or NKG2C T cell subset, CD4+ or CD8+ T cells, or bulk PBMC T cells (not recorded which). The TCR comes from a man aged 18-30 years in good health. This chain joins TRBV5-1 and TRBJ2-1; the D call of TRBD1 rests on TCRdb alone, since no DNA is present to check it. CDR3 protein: CASSLAGQLNGNEQFF.